This T cell receptor (beta chain) is drawn from a study of blood T cell repertoires in COVID-19. About the research overall: Samples came from the United States, Italy and Spain, spanning acute and convalescent COVID-19. Sample material is recorded as cDNA or gDNA derived from T cells, B-cell-depleted T cells, or PBMCs.

Looked up from germline, CDR1 is KGHSH and CDR2 is LQKENI. Trimming shortened V by 5 bases and J by 5 bases, and 10 bases separated the two germline ends. CDR3 size: 14 residues. As processed by the authors: Researchers report that nucleated cell counts were estimated from reference gene primer amplification. TCRdb keeps only in-frame clones here, not all; method: immunoSEQ multiplex PCR. D and trimming come from the DNA, and the V and J calls and clone size come from that table. In the table there are fewer than 250,000 clones, around 91% of which are singletons. The receptor comes from a woman in her forties with acute or convalescent COVID-19. Sequenced material: peripheral blood. This chain joins TRBV18 and TRBJ1-6; D possibly corresponds to TRBD1 (5 bases). The CDR3 nucleotides are TGTGCCAGCTCATCTGACAGCAATAATTCACCCCTCCACTTT. It encodes CASSSDSNNSPLHF.